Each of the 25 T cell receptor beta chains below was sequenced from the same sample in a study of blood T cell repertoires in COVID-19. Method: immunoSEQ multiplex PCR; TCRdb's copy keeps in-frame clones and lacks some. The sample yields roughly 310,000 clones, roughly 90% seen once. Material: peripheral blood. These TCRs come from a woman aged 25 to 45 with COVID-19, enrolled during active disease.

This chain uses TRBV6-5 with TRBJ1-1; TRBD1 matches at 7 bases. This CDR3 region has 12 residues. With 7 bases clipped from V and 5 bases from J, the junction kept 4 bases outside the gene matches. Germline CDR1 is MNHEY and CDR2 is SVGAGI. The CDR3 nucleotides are TGTGCCAGCAAAAACAGGGGAACTGAAGCTTTCTTT. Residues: CASKNRGTEAFF.

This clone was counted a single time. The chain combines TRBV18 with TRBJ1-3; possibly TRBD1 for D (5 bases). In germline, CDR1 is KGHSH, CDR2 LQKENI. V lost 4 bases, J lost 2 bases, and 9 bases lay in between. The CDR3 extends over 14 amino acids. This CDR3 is CASSRGDAGNTIYF. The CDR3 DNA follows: TGTGCCAGCTCACGGGGGGACGCTGGAAACACCATATATTTT.

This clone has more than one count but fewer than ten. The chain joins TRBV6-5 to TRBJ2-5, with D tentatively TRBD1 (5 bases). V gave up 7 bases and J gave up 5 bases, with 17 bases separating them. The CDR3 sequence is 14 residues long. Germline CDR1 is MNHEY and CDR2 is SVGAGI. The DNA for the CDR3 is TGTGCCAGCAATGCCAGGGAAAGTGGGGAGACCCAGTACTTC. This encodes CASNARESGETQYF.

CDR3 in DNA: TGCGCCAGTGACCCCGGGACACCGAACACCGGGGAGCTGTTTTTT. It codes for CASDPGTPNTGELFF. V usage is TRBV10-2 and J usage is TRBJ2-2; D may be TRBD1 (6 bases). V lost 9 bases, J lost 0 bases, and 14 bases lay in between. This CDR3 region has 15 residues. CDR1 is WSHSY, CDR2 SAAADI, per germline.

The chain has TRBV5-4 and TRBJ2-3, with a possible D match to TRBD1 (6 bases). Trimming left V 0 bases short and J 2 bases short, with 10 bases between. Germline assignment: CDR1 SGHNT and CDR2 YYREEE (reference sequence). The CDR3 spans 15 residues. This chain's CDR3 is CASSLVGHNTDTQYF. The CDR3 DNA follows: TGTGCCAGCAGCTTGGTGGGACATAACACAGATACGCAGTATTTT.

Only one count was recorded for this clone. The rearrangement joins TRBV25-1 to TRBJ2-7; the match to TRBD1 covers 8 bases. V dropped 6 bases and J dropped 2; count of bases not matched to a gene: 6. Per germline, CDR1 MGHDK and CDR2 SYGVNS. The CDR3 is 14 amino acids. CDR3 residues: CASRPGQDPYEQYF. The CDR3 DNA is TGTGCCAGCAGACCGGGACAGGACCCCTACGAGCAGTACTTC.

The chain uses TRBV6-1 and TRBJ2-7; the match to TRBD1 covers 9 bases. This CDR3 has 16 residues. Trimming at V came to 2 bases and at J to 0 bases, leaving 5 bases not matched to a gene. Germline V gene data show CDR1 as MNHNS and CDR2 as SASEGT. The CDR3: CASSERWDRDSYEQYF. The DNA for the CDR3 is TGTGCCAGCAGTGAAAGGTGGGACAGGGACTCCTACGAGCAGTACTTC.

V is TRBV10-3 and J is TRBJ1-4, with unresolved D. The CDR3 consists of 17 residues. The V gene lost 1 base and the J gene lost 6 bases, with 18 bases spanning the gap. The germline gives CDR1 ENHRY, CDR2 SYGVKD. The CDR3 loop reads CAISEWRLGGRDEKLFF. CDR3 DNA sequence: TGTGCCATCAGTGAGTGGCGTCTCGGAGGTCGGGATGAAAAACTGTTTTTT.

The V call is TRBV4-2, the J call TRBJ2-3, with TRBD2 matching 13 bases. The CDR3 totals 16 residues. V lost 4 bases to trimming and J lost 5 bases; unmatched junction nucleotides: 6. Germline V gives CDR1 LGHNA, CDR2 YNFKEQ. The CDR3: CASSPPLAGGQDTQYF. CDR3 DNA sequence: TGTGCCAGCAGCCCACCACTAGCGGGAGGGCAAGATACGCAGTATTTT.

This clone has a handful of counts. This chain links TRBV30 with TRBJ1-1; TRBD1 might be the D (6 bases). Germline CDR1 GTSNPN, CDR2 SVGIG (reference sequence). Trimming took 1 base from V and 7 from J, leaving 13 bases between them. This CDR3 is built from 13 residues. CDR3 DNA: TGTGCCTGGAGTGGACAGGCAGCGCTTGAAGCTTTCTTT. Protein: CAWSGQAALEAFF.

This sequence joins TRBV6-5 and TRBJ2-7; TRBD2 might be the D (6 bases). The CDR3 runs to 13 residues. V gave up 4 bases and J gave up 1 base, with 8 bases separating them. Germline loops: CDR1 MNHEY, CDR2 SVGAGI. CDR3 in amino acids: CASSLGTSYEQYF. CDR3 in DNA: TGTGCCAGCAGTTTAGGGACTTCCTACGAGCAGTACTTC.

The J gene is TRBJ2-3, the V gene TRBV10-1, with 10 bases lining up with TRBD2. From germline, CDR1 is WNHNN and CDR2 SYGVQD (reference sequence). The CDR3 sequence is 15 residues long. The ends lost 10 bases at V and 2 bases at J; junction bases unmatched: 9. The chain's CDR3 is CATRPTSGATDTQYF. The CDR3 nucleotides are TGCGCCACCAGACCCACTAGCGGGGCCACAGATACGCAGTATTTT.

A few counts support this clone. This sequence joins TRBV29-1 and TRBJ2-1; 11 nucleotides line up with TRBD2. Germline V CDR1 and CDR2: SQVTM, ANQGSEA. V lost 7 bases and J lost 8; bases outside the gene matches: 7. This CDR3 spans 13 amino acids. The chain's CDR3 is CSARRSGRDEQFF. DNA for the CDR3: TGCAGCGCCCGCCGTAGCGGGAGGGATGAGCAGTTCTTC.

Here the CDR3 DNA reads TGTGCCAGCAGCTTGGTGATTGGGGGCAGCACTGAAGCTTTCTTT. Residues: CASSLVIGGSTEAFF. The V gene is TRBV5-5, the J gene TRBJ1-1, with a weak D call TRBD1 (6 bases). This CDR3 has 15 amino acids. V was clipped by 0 bases and J by 4 bases, with 13 bases between them. In germline, CDR1 is SGHKS, CDR2 YYEKEE (reference sequence).

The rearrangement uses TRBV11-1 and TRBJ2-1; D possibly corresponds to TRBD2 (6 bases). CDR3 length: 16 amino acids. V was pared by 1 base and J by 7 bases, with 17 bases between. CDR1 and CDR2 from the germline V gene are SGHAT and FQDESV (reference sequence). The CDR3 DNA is TGTGCCAGCAGCTTAGTTGGGGAGCCCCGGGGGAATGAGCAGTTCTTC. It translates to CASSLVGEPRGNEQFF. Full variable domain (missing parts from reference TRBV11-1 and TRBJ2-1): EAEVAQSPRYKITEKSQAVAFWCDPISGHATLYWYRQILGQGPELLVQFQDESVVDDSQLPKDRFSAERLKGVDSTLKIQPAELGDSAMYLCASSLVGEPRGNEQFFGPGTRLTVL.

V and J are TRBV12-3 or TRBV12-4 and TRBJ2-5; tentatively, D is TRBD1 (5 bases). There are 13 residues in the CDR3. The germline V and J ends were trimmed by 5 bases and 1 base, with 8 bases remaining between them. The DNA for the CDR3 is TGTGCCAGCAGTCTCAGGGTCCAAGAGACCCAGTACTTC. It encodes CASSLRVQETQYF.

The CDR3 nucleotides read TGTGCCAGCAGTGAAAAGGCAGGTGGCTACACCTTC. Amino acid sequence: CASSEKAGGYTF. The chain recombines TRBV6-1 with TRBJ1-2; D is undetermined. V was pared by 2 bases and J by 7 bases, with 8 bases between. The CDR3 totals 12 residues. CDR1 is MNHNS and CDR2 is SASEGT in the germline V gene.

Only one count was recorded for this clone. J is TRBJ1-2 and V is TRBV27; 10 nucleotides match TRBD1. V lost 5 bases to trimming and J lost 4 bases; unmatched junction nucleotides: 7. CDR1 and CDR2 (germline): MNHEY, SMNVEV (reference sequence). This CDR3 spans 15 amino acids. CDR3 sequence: CASSPRGQGSYGYTF. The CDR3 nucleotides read TGTGCCAGCAGTCCACGGGGACAGGGGAGCTATGGCTACACCTTC.

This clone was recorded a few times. CDR3 sequence: CASSFSVRGGGELFF. In DNA form, the CDR3 reads TGTGCCAGCAGCTTCTCTGTCAGGGGCGGCGGGGAGCTGTTTTTT. The genes are TRBV7-9 and TRBJ2-2; TRBD1 might be the D (6 bases). The length of the CDR3 is 15 residues. From germline, CDR1 is SEHNR and CDR2 FQNEAQ (reference sequence). Trimming took off 3 bases at V and 7 bases at J, with 15 bases between the two ends. Full variable domain (outside the CDR3, taken from reference TRBV7-9 and TRBJ2-2): DTGVSQNPRHKITKRGQNVTFRCDPISEHNRLYWYRQTLGQGPEFLTYFQNEAQLEKSRLLSDRFSAERPKGSFSTLEIQRTEQGDSAMYLCASSFSVRGGGELFFGEGSRLTVL.

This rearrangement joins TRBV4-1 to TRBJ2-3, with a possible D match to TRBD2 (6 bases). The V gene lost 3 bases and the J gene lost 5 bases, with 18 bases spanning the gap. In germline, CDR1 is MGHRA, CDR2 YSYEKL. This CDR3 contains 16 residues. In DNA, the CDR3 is TGCGCCAGCAGCCAGGCCGGGACTCGGCAAGGAGATACGCAGTATTTT. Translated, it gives CASSQAGTRQGDTQYF.

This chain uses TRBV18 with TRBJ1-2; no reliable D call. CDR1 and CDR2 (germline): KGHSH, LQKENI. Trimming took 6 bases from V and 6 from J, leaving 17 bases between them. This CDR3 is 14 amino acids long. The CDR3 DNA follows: TGTGCCAGCTCCCGGTCCGGGTCAGACGATGGCTACACCTTC. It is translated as CASSRSGSDDGYTF.

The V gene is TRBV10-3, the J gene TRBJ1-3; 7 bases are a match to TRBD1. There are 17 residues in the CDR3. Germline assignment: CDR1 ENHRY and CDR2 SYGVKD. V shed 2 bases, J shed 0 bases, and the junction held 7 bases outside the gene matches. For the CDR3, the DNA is TGTGCCATCAGTGAGCCGGGACAGTCCCGCTCTGGAAACACCATATATTTT. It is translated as CAISEPGQSRSGNTIYF.

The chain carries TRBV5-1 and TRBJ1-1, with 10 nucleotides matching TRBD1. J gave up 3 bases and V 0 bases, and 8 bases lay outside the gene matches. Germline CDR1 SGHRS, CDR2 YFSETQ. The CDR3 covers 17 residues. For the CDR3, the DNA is TGCGCCAGCAGCTTGGGGACCGGGACAGGGGCGCACACTGAAGCTTTCTTT. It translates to CASSLGTGTGAHTEAFF. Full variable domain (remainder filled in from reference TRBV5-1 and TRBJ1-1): KAGVTQTPRYLIKTRGQQVTLSCSPISGHRSVSWYQQTPGQGLQFLFEYFSETQRNKGNFPGRFSGRQFSNSRSEMNVSTLELGDSALYLCASSLGTGTGAHTEAFFGQGTRLTVV.

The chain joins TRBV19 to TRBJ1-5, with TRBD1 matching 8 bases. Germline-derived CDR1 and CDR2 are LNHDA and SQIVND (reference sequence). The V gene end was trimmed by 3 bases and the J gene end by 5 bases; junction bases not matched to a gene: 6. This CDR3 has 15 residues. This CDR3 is CASSIWTGPDQPQHF. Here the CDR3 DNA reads TGTGCCAGTAGTATTTGGACAGGGCCTGATCAGCCCCAGCATTTT.

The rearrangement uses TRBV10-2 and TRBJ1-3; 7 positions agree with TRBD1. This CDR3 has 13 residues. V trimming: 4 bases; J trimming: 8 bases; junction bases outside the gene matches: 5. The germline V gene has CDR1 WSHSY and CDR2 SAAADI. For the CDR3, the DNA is TGCGCCAGCAGTGGAGGGGGCCGACACACCATATATTTT. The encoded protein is CASSGGGRHTIYF.